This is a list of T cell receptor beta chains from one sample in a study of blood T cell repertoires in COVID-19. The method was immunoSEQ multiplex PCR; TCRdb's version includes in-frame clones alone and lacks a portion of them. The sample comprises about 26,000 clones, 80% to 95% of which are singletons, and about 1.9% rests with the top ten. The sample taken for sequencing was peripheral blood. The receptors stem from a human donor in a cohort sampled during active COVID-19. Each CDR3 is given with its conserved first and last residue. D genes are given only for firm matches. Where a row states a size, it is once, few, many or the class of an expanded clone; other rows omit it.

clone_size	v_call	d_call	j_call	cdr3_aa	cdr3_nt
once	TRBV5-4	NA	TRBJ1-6	CASSLGTSNSPLHF	TGTGCCAGCAGCTTGGGCACGAGTAATTCACCCCTCCACTTT
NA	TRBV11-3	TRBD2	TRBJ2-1	CASSFFGSVGGSYNEQFF	TGTGCCAGCAGCTTTTTTGGTAGTGTTGGCGGGAGCTACAATGAGCAGTTCTTC
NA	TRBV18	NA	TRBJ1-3	CASSPDISSSGNTIYF	TGTGCCAGCTCACCCGACATCTCGAGCTCTGGAAACACCATATATTTT
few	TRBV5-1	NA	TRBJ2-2	CASSSRQGGTGELFF	TGCGCCAGCAGCTCAAGACAGGGAGGTACCGGGGAGCTGTTTTTT
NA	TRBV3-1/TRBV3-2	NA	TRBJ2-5	CASRPPDIVTARETQYF	TGTGCCAGCAGACCCCCTGACATTGTGACGGCTCGAGAGACCCAGTACTTC
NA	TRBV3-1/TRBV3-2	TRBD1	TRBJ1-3	CASSRMRRTGTGDPSSGNTIYF	TGTGCCAGCAGCCGGATGCGGCGAACCGGGACAGGGGACCCATCCTCTGGAAACACCATATATTTT
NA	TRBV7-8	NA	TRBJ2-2	CASSLDGGGNTGELFF	TGTGCCAGCAGCTTAGATGGCGGAGGGAACACCGGGGAGCTGTTTTTT
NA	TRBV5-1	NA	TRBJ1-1	CASSLDPTDRSGTEAFF	TGCGCCAGCAGCTTGGACCCTACCGACAGGTCGGGCACTGAAGCTTTCTTT
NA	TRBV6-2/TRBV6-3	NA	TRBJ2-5	CASSPGGAQETQYF	TGTGCCAGCAGCCCCGGGGGAGCCCAAGAGACCCAGTACTTC
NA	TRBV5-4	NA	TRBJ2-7	CASSSLGAASYEQYF	TGTGCCAGCTCCTCCTTGGGGGCCGCCTCCTACGAGCAGTACTTC
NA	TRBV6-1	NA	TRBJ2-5	CASSDTQQIFQETQYF	TGTGCCAGCAGTGATACCCAACAGATATTCCAAGAGACCCAGTACTTC
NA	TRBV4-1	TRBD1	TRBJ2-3	CASSQGNRGRTDTQYF	TGCGCCAGCAGCCAAGGAAACAGGGGTCGCACAGATACGCAGTATTTT
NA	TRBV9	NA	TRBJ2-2	CASSPPGSNTGELFF	TGTGCCAGCAGCCCACCGGGTTCAAACACCGGGGAGCTGTTTTTT
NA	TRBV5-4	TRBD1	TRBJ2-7	CASSIGQGPSYEQYF	TGTGCCAGCAGCATAGGACAGGGGCCCTCCTACGAGCAGTACTTC
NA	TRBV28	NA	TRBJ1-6	CASSRTSRTAGGSPLHF	TGTGCCAGCAGCCGCACAAGCCGGACAGCAGGTGGTTCACCCCTCCACTTT
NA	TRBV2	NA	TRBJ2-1	CASSEPSAASYNEQFF	TGTGCCAGCAGTGAACCCTCGGCGGCCTCCTACAATGAGCAGTTCTTC
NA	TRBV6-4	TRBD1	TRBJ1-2	CASNPGQGVNYGYTF	TGTGCCAGCAACCCAGGACAGGGGGTTAACTATGGCTACACCTTC
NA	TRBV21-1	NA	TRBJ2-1	CASSKAVPVQGAYNEQFF	TGTGCCAGCAGCAAAGCGGTCCCGGTACAGGGAGCCTACAATGAGCAGTTCTTC
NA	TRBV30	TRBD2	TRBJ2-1	CAATGTSGNEQFF	TGTGCCGCAACCGGGACTAGCGGCAATGAGCAGTTCTTC
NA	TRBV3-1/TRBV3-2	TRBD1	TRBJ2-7	CASSLPQGKEQYF	TGTGCCAGCAGCCTACCACAGGGGAAAGAGCAGTACTTC
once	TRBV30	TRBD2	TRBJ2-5	CAWSTAGGNRETQYF	TGTGCCTGGAGTACGGCGGGAGGGAATAGGGAGACCCAGTACTTC
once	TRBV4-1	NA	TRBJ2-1	CASSHPGIRMEQFF	TGCGCCAGCAGCCATCCGGGGATTCGTATGGAGCAGTTCTTC
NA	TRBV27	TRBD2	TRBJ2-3	CASRRSGTRGQDTQYF	TGTGCCAGCAGAAGATCGGGGACTAGAGGGCAAGATACGCAGTATTTT
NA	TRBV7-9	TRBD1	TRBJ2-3	CASSLSRDRGADTQYF	TGTGCCAGCAGCTTATCCCGAGACAGGGGCGCAGATACGCAGTATTTT
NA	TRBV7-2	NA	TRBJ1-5	CASSTSGRNSNQPQHF	TGTGCCAGCAGTACCTCAGGGAGGAACAGCAATCAGCCCCAGCATTTT
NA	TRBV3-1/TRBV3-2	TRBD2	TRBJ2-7	CASSQARTGTRTHEQYF	TGTGCCAGCAGCCAAGCCCGTACCGGGACTAGAACCCACGAGCAGTACTTC
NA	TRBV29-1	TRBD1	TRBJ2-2	CSVERDRRTGELFF	TGCAGCGTGGAACGGGACAGAAGGACCGGGGAGCTGTTTTTT
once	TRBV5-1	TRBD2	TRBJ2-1	CASSTRGTSDEQFF	TGCGCCAGCAGCACACGCGGGACTAGTGATGAGCAGTTCTTC
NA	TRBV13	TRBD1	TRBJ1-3	CASSPPDRAENTIYF	TGTGCCAGCAGCCCCCCGGACAGGGCAGAAAACACCATATATTTT
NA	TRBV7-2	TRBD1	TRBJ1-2	CASSPRQGDVGYTF	TGTGCCAGCAGCCCAAGACAGGGGGATGTTGGCTACACCTTC
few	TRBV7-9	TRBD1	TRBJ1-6	CASSWGQVTGNSPLHF	TGTGCCAGCAGCTGGGGACAGGTGACGGGTAATTCACCCCTCCACTTT
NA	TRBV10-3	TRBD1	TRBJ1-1	CAIRDRGQNTEAFF	TGTGCCATCAGGGACAGGGGGCAGAACACTGAAGCTTTCTTT
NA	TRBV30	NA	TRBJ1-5	CAWSLLTEGQPQHF	TGTGCCTGGAGCCTGTTGACGGAGGGGCAGCCCCAGCATTTT
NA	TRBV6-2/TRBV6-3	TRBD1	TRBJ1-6	CASSPADRDYNSPLHF	TGTGCCAGCAGTCCCGCCGACAGGGATTATAATTCACCCCTCCACTTT
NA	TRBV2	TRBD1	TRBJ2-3	CASSTGTASTDTQYF	TGTGCCAGCAGTACCGGGACAGCGAGCACAGATACGCAGTATTTT
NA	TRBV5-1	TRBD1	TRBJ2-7	CASSSSGGFAYEQYF	TGCGCCAGCAGCTCGTCAGGGGGTTTTGCCTACGAGCAGTACTTC
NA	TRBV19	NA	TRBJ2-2	CASSSAAEVGELFF	TGTGCCAGTAGTAGCGCCGCCGAAGTCGGGGAGCTGTTTTTT
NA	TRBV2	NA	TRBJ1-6	CASSLLRQTGNSPLHF	TGTGCCAGCAGTTTGTTGCGACAGACCGGGAATTCACCCCTCCACTTT